This T cell receptor beta chain was obtained from a study of shared clonotypes between healthy human individuals. The junction had 11 bases not matched to a gene; V was cut back by 0 bases and J by 9 bases. The CDR3 sequence is 16 residues long. CDR1 is SGHRS and CDR2 is YFSETQ in the germline V gene. Method: immunoSEQ multiplex PCR; TCRdb's copy keeps in-frame clones and lacks some. The profile shows roughly 550,000 clones, roughly 96% of them singletons. Positive CCR7 selection of CD45RO-negative cells yielded the naive CD8 cells, and terminally differentiated effector memory CD45RA+ cells were excluded.

The rearrangement links TRBV5-1 to TRBJ2-3; TRBD2 matches at 9 bases. The origin of this receptor is a woman aged 25 to 45 in good health. The sequenced material came from naive CD8+ T cells sorted from blood. CDR3 amino acids: CASSLAAGGPAQTQYF. The CDR3 nucleotides are TGCGCCAGCAGCTTGGCGGCGGGAGGGCCCGCTCAAACGCAGTATTTT. The complete variable domain, with remaining parts taken from reference TRBV5-1 and TRBJ2-3, reads KAGVTQTPRYLIKTRGQQVTLSCSPISGHRSVSWYQQTPGQGLQFLFEYFSETQRNKGNFPGRFSGRQFSNSRSEMNVSTLELGDSALYLCASSLAAGGPAQTQYFGPGTRLTVL.